This T cell receptor (beta chain) came from a study of T cells in localized non-small cell lung cancer. Study-wide findings and caveats: Longer overall survival was linked to higher blood T cell density. Because researchers sequenced only one region of the tumor, heterogeneity is still possible. Median about 56 top-100 tumor clones were shared with paired adjacent lung.

This clone turned up a few times. Its specificity is unknown. The V and J ends lost 6 bases and 0 bases respectively, with 3 bases between them. The CDR3 runs 12 residues. Germline CDR1 is SNHLY and CDR2 is FYNNEI. The protocol was immunoSEQ multiplex PCR, while the TCRdb copy is restricted to in-frame clones and leaves out a portion. The data contain about 23,000 clones, about nine tenths of them singletons. This TCR came from a woman aged 40-69 years with stage I lung adenocarcinoma. The specimen was peripheral blood, collected before any cancer treatment. This sequence joins TRBV2 and TRBJ1-5, with D hard to call. CDR3 residues: CASSNSNQPQHF. The CDR3 region has the DNA TGTGCCAGCAGCAATAGCAATCAGCCCCAGCATTTT.